Shown below are 15 T cell receptor beta chains from a single sample sequenced in a study of control samples from healthy donors and cancer patients. The assay was immunoSEQ multiplex PCR, and TCRdb's table has in-frame clones only and misses some. Seen here are fewer than 15,000 clones, around 79% observed once, and the top ten hold 8% to 9%. Material: formalin-fixed, paraffin-embedded tissue. All receptors come from a male donor with melanoma.

The chain has TRBV2 and TRBJ1-5; D gene unclear. This CDR3 has 14 residues. CDR1 SNHLY and CDR2 FYNNEI come from the germline V gene. Trimming removed 1 base at V and 2 bases at J, with 6 bases between. The CDR3 nucleotides read TGTGCCAGCAGTGAAGGAGGGCGCAATCAGCCCCAGCATTTT. It is translated as CASSEGGRNQPQHF.

The rearrangement joins TRBV5-1 to TRBJ1-6, with TRBD1 as a possible D gene (6 bases). The CDR3 totals 17 residues. Trimming shortened V by 4 bases and J by 0 bases, and 14 bases separated the two germline ends. CDR1 and CDR2 (germline): SGHRS, YFSETQ. The CDR3 DNA is TGCGCCAGCAGCCCCCAGACAGGAAGCTCCTATAATTCACCCCTCCACTTT. Translated, it gives CASSPQTGSSYNSPLHF.

The chain employs TRBV5-1 and TRBJ1-4; D not certain. The length of the CDR3 is 15 residues. CDR1 and CDR2 (germline): SGHRS, YFSETQ. V was cut by 4 bases and J by 2 bases, with 12 bases left in between. The CDR3 here is CASSVARATNEKLFF. In nucleotides, the CDR3 is TGCGCCAGCAGCGTCGCTAGGGCCACTAATGAAAAACTGTTTTTT.

The chain is built from TRBV7-2 and TRBJ2-1, with 13 bases aligning to TRBD2. J lost 7 bases, V lost 6 bases, and 6 bases had no gene match. The CDR3 runs to 15 residues. Germline values: CDR1 SGHTA, CDR2 FQGNSA. CDR3 DNA sequence: TGTGCCAGCAGGCTAACTAGCGGGGGGGCTAATGAGCAGTTCTTC. Protein: CASRLTSGGANEQFF.

V is TRBV4-1 and J is TRBJ1-6; maybe TRBD1 (6 bases). The germline V and J ends were trimmed by 5 bases and 5 bases, with 22 bases remaining between them. The germline CDR1 and CDR2 sequences are MGHRA and YSYEKL. The CDR3 loop spans 18 amino acids. Written as DNA, the CDR3 is TGCGCCAGCAGCACCGTTGCTGTACAGGGAACCAATAATTCACCCCTCCACTTT. The encoded protein is CASSTVAVQGTNNSPLHF.

The rearrangement joins TRBV6-2 or TRBV6-3 to TRBJ2-3; D possibly corresponds to TRBD1 (6 bases). The CDR3 covers 17 residues. Germline assignment: CDR1 MNHEY and CDR2 SVGEGT. V was trimmed by 5 bases and J by 3 bases, leaving 21 bases between them. The CDR3 sequence is CASSPFRGPKVTDTQYF. In DNA form, the CDR3 reads TGTGCCAGCAGTCCCTTCAGGGGCCCCAAAGTTACAGATACGCAGTATTTT.

The V gene is TRBV5-6, the J gene TRBJ1-2; 12 nucleotides line up with TRBD1. Germline V gene data show CDR1 as SGHDT and CDR2 as YYEEEE. The CDR3 is made up of 14 amino acids. Trimming took 5 bases from V and 8 from J; bases not matched to a gene: 7. This chain's CDR3 is CASSSTGTGGGYTF. The CDR3, as DNA: TGTGCCAGCAGTTCCACCGGGACAGGGGGCGGCTACACCTTC.

This clone showed up just a few times. The chain is built from TRBV5-5 and TRBJ2-7; the match to TRBD2 covers 8 bases. The germline V gene has CDR1 SGHKS and CDR2 YYEKEE (reference sequence). The V segment lost 2 bases and the J segment 0 bases; nucleotides outside the gene matches: 7. There are 16 residues in the CDR3. The CDR3 DNA follows: TGTGCCAGCAGCTTCATCGGGGGGGACTACTCCTACGAGCAGTACTTC. Protein sequence: CASSFIGGDYSYEQYF.

This clone was observed a few times. This chain connects TRBV4-3 to TRBJ1-2; TRBD1 agrees at 8 bases. This CDR3 contains 12 residues. J lost 8 bases, V lost 4 bases, and 3 bases had no gene match. From germline, CDR1 is LGHNA and CDR2 YSLEER. The CDR3 DNA reads TGCGCCAGCAGCCGGACAGGGCGCGGCTACACCTTC. It encodes CASSRTGRGYTF.

This clone was counted between two and nine times. V and J are TRBV10-3 and TRBJ2-2; D may be TRBD1 or TRBD2 (6 bases each). Per germline, CDR1 ENHRY and CDR2 SYGVKD. The germline V and J ends were trimmed by 7 bases and 7 bases, with 16 bases remaining between them. This CDR3 spans 14 amino acids. The CDR3: CAIIKEGGHGELFF. The CDR3 nucleotides read TGTGCCATCATAAAGGAGGGGGGCCACGGGGAGCTGTTTTTT.

This clone was seen only once. V and J are TRBV19 and TRBJ2-6, with D tentatively TRBD1 (6 bases). The CDR3 spans 17 residues. V was cut by 9 bases and J by 0 bases, with 18 bases left in between. Germline V gene lookup returns CDR1 LNHDA and CDR2 SQIVND (reference sequence). The CDR3 DNA sequence: TGTGCCAGCAATGACAGGTCACGGGGCTCTGGGGCCAACGTCCTGACTTTC. Protein sequence: CASNDRSRGSGANVLTF.

The CDR3 here is CASSQDPDRGFYEQYF. In DNA, the CDR3 is TGCGCCAGCAGCCAAGATCCGGACAGGGGATTCTACGAGCAGTACTTC. The gene calls are TRBV4-1 and TRBJ2-7; TRBD1 matches 9 bases. J was trimmed by 3 bases and V by 0 bases; bases with no gene match: 6. Germline CDR1 reads MGHRA; CDR2 reads YSYEKL. The CDR3 sequence is 16 residues long.

V is TRBV11-1 and J is TRBJ2-1, with D possibly TRBD2 on 5 matching bases. CDR3 length equals 15 residues. Trimming took off 4 bases at V and 5 bases at J, with 15 bases between the two ends. In germline, CDR1 is SGHAT, CDR2 FQDESV (reference sequence). For the CDR3, the DNA is TGTGCCAGCAGCTCCCTCACTAGGTCCCACAATGAGCAGTTCTTC. Its protein product is CASSSLTRSHNEQFF. Supplemented by reference TRBV11-1 and TRBJ2-1, the full variable domain reads EAEVAQSPRYKITEKSQAVAFWCDPISGHATLYWYRQILGQGPELLVQFQDESVVDDSQLPKDRFSAERLKGVDSTLKIQPAELGDSAMYLCASSSLTRSHNEQFFGPGTRLTVL.

The rearrangement links TRBV5-8 to TRBJ1-1; TRBD1 is a possible D gene (5 bases). Trimming removed 7 bases at V and 0 bases at J, with 13 bases between. This CDR3 is 14 amino acids long. Germline CDR1 is SGHTS and CDR2 is YDEGEE. The CDR3 coding sequence is TGTGCCAGCGCAGGGAGACTCATGAACACTGAAGCTTTCTTT. Its protein is CASAGRLMNTEAFF.

There are a few counts of this clone. This sequence joins TRBV11-2 and TRBJ1-5; D might be TRBD1 (6 bases). The CDR3 runs to 15 residues. CDR1 and CDR2 from the germline V gene are SGHAT and FQNNGV. Trimming stripped 5 bases from V and 0 bases from J, with 11 bases between. CDR3 DNA: TGTGCCAGCAGCCCGGACAGCAATAGCAATCAGCCCCAGCATTTT. It yields the protein CASSPDSNSNQPQHF.